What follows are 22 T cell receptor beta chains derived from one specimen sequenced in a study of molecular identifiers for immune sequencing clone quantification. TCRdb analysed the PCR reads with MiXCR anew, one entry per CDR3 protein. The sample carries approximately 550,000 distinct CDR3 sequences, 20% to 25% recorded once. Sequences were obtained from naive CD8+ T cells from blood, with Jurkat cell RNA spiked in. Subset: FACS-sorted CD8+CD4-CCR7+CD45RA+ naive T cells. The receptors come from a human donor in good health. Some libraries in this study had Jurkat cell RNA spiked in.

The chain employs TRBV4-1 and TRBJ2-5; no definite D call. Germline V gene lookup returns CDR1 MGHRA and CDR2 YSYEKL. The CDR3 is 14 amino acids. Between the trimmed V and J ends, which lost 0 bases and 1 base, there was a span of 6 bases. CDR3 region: CASSQDSGQETQYF. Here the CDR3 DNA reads TGCGCCAGCAGCCAAGATTCCGGCCAAGAGACCCAGTACTTC.

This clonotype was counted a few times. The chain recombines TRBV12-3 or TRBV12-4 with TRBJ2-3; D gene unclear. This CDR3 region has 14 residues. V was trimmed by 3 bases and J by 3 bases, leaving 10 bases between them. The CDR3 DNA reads TGTGCCAGCAGTTTTGATGGGAAGACAGATACGCAGTATTTT. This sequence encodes CASSFDGKTDTQYF.

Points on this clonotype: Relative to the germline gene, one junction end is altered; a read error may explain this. CDR3 protein: CASSLGQGFNIGNTVYF. The CDR3 coding sequence is TGCGCCAGCAGCCTTGGACAGGGATTCAATATTGGAAACACCGTATATTTT. The chain combines TRBV4-3 with TRBJ1-3; 8 bases agree with TRBD1. Germline-derived CDR1 and CDR2 are LGHNA and YSLEER. The CDR3 has 17 amino acids.

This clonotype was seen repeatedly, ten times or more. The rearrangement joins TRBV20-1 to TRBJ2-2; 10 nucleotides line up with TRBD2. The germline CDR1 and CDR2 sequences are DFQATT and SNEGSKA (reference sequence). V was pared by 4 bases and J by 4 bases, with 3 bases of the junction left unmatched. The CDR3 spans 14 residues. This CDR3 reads CSATSGSSTGELFF. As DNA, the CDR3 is TGCAGTGCTACTAGCGGGAGTAGCACCGGGGAGCTGTTTTTT.

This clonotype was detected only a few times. The CDR3 region has the DNA TGTGCCAGCAGTTCTACAGGGGTCGTGGCGCAGTACTTC. Translation gives CASSSTGVVAQYF. The chain couples TRBV7-6 to TRBJ2-7, with 7 positions matching TRBD1. CDR3 length equals 13 residues. Losses at the gene ends were 6 bases for V and 9 bases for J; bases not matched to a gene: 11. The V gene's germline CDR1 is SGHVS and CDR2 FNYEAQ.

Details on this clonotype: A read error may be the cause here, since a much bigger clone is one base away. The CDR3 DNA reads TGTGCCAGCAGGGAGAGAGGGGGCATCATAGCTTTCTTT. It is translated as CASRERGGIIAFF. The gene calls are TRBV7-2 and TRBJ1-1, with 7 bases matching TRBD1. CDR1 and CDR2 (germline): SGHTA, FQGNSA. The V gene end was trimmed by 6 bases and the J gene end by 10 bases; junction bases not matched to a gene: 11. The CDR3 is 13 residues long.

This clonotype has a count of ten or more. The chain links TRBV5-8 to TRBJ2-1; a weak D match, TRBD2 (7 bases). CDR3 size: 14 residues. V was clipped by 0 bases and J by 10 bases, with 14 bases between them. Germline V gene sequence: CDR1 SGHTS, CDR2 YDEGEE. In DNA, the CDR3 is TGTGCCAGCAGCTTGGTAGGGGGGGCAGGGGAGCAGTTCTTC. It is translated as CASSLVGGAGEQFF.

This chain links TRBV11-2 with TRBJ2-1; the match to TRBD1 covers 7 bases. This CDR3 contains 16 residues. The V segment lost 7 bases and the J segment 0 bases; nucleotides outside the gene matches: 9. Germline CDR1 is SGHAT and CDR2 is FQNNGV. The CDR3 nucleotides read TGTGCCAGCAACGAACAGGGGTCCTACTCCTACAATGAGCAGTTCTTC. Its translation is CASNEQGSYSYNEQFF.

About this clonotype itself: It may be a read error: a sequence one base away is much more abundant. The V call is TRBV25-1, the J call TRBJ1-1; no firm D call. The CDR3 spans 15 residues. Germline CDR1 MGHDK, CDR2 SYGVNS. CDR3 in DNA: TGTACCAGCAGTGAATGGTACAGAGGGCAGGAAGAAGCTTTCTTT. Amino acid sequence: CTSSEWYRGQEEAFF.

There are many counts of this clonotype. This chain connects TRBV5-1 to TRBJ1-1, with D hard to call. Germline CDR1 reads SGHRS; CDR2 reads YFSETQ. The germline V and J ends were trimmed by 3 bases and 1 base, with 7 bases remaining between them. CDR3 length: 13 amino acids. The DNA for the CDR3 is TGCGCCAGCAGCTCTGAGGGGAACACTGAAGCTTTCTTT. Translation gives CASSSEGNTEAFF.

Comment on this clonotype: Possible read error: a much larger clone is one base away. DNA for the CDR3: TGTGCCAGCAGCTTAGCTAGCGGGGGACCCGCGGCCCAGCACTTC. Amino acids: CASSLASGGPAAQHF. The chain employs TRBV7-6 and TRBJ2-5, with 9 positions matching TRBD2. CDR1 is SGHVS and CDR2 is FNYEAQ in the germline V gene. The CDR3 length is 15 residues.

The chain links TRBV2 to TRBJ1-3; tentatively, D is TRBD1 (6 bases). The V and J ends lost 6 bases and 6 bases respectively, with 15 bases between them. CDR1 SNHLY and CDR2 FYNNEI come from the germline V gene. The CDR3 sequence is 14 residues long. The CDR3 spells CASRSQGIENTIYF. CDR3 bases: TGTGCCAGCAGGTCTCAGGGGATCGAAAACACCATATATTTT.

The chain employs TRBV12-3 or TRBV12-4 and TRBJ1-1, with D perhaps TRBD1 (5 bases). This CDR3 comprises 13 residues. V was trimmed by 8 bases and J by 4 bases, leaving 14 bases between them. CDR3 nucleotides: TGTGCCAGCGCAGGGAGTTTGGGCACTGAAGCTTTCTTT. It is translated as CASAGSLGTEAFF.

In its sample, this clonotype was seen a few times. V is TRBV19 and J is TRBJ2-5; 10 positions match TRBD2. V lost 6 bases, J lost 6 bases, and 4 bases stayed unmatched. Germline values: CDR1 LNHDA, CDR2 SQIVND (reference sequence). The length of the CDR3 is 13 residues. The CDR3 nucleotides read TGTGCCAGTAGCGATAGCGGGAGGAAGACCCAGTACTTC. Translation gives CASSDSGRKTQYF.

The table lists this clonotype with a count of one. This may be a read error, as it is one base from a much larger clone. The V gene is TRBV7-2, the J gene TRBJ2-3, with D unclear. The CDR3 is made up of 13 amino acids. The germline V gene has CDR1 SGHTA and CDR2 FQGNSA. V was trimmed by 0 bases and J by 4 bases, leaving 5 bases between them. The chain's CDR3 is CASSLAAADTQYF. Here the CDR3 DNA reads TGTGCCAGCAGCTTAGCGGCTGCAGATACGCAGTATTTT.

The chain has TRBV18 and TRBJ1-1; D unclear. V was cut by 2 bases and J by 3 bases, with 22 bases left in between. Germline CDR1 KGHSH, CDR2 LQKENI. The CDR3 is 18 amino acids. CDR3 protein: CASSPAPDIKRWDTEAFF. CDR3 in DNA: TGTGCCAGCTCACCAGCCCCAGACATTAAACGGTGGGACACTGAAGCTTTCTTT.

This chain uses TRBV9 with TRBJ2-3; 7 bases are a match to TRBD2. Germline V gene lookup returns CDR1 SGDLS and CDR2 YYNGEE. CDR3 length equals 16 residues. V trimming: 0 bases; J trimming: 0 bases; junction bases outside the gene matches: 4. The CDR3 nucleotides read TGTGCCAGCAGCGTAGGAGCGGGGCCCAGCACAGATACGCAGTATTTT. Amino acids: CASSVGAGPSTDTQYF.

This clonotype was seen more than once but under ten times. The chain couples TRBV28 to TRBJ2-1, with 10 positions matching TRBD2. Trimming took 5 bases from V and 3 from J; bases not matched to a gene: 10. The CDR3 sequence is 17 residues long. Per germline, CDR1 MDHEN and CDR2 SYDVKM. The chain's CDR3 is CASSTSQLAGRYNEQFF. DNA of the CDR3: TGTGCCAGCAGTACCTCTCAACTAGCGGGACGCTACAATGAGCAGTTCTTC.

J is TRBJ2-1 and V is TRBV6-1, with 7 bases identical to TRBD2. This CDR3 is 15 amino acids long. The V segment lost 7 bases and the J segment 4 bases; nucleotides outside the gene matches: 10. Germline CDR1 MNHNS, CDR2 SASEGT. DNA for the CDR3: TGTGCCAGCAACAGCGGGACCCGACTTTACAATGAGCAGTTCTTC. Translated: CASNSGTRLYNEQFF.

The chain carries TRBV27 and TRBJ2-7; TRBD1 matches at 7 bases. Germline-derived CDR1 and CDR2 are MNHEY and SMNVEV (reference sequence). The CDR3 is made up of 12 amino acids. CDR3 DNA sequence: TGTGCGACGGGACAGTGGAGCTACGAGCAGTACTTC. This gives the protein CATGQWSYEQYF.

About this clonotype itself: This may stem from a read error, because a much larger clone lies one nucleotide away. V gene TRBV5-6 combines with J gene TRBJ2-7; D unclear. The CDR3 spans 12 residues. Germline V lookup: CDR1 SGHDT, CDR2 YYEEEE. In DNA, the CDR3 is TGTGCCAGCAGCTTGGGCAGTAACGAGCAGCACTTC. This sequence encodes CASSLGSNEQHF.

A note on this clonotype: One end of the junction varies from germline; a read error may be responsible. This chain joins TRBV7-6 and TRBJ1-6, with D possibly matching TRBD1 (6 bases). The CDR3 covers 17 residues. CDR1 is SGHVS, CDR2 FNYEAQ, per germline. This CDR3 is CASNLGGGGAYNSPLHF. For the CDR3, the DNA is TGTGCCAGCAACTTAGGAGGGGGGGGGGCCTATAATTCACCCCTCCACTTT.